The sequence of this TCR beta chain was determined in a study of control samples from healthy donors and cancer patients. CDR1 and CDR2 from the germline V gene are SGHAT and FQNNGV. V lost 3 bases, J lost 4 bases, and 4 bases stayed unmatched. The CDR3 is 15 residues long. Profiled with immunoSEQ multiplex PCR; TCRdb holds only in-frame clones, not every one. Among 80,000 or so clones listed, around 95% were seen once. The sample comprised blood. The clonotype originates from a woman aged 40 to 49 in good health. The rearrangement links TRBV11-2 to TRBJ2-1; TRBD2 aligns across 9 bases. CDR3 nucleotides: TGTGCCAGCAGCTTTCGCGGGGGGGCTTACAATGAGCAGTTCTTC. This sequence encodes CASSFRGGAYNEQFF.